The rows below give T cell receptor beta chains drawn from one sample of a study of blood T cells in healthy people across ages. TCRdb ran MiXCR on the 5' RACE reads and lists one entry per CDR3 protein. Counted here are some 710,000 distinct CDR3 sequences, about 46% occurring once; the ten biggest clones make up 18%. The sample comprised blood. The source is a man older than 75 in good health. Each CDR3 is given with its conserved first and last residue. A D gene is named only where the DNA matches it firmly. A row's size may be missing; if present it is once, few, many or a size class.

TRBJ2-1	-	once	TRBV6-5	CASSYSYRGLNEQFF	TGTGCCAGCAGTTACTCCTATAGGGGCCTCAATGAGCAGTTCTTC
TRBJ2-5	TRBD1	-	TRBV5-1	CASSLTDRGQETQYF	TGCGCCAGCAGCTTGACGGACAGGGGCCAAGAGACCCAGTACTTC
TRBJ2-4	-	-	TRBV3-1	CASSQDPTKNIQYF	TGTGCCAGCAGCCAAGACCCGACCAAAAACATTCAGTACTTC
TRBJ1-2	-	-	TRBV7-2	CASSLAFGLGNYGYTF	TGTGCCAGCAGCTTAGCGTTCGGTCTGGGGAACTATGGCTACACCTTC
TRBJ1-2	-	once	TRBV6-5	CASRREGLFYGYTF	TGTGCCAGCAGGAGAGAAGGGCTCTTCTATGGCTACACCTTC
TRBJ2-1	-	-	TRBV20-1	CSASTDAYNEQFF	TGCAGTGCTTCGACAGATGCCTACAATGAGCAGTTCTTC
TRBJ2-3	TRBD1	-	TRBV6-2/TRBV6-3	CASSYSSGGTLTDTQYF	TGTGCCAGCAGTTACTCATCAGGGGGCACTCTCACAGATACGCAGTATTTT
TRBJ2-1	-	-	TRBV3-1	CASSQGWDTRPDLDQETQFF	TGTGCCAGCAGCCAGGGGTGGGACACCAGGCCAGACCTTGATCAAGAGACCCAGTTCTTC
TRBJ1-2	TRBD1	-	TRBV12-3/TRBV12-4	CASSGPGQRYGYTF	TGTGCCAGCAGTGGACCGGGACAGAGATATGGCTACACCTTC
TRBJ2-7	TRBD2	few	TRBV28	CASSRPDPTSGSYEQYF	TGTGCCAGCAGCCGACCAGACCCCACTAGCGGCTCCTACGAGCAGTACTTC
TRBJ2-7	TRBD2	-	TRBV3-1	CASSQETSGGASEQYF	TGTGCCAGCAGCCAAGAGACTAGCGGGGGGGCCAGCGAGCAGTACTTC
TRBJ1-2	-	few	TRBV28	CAISRDNYGYTF	TGTGCCATCTCACGGGACAACTATGGCTACACCTTC
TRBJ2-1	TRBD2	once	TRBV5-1	CASRESGRLGGEQFF	TGCGCCAGCAGAGAAAGCGGGAGGCTTGGGGGGGAGCAGTTCTTC
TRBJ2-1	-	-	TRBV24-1	CATSDFGGYNEQFF	TGTGCCACCAGTGATTTCGGGGGCTACAATGAGCAGTTCTTC
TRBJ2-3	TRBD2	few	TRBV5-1	CASSLVTSEFTDTQYF	TGCGCCAGCAGCTTGGTAACTAGCGAATTCACAGATACGCAGTATTTT
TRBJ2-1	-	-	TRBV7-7	CVSSLVGGSHNEQFF	TGTGTTAGCAGCTTAGTTGGGGGATCGCACAATGAGCAGTTCTTC
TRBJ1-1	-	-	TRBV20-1	CSAGSDSGAFF	TGCAGTGCTGGATCGGACTCGGGGGCTTTCTTT
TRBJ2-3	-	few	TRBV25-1	CASRGPLSTDTQYF	TGTGCCAGCAGGGGGCCTCTTAGCACAGATACGCAGTATTTT
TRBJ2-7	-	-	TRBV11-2	CASSFESAYEQYF	TGTGCCAGCAGCTTTGAATCTGCCTACGAGCAGTACTTC
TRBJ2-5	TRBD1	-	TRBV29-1	CSVEVTGGETQYF	TGCAGCGTTGAAGTGACAGGGGGAGAGACCCAGTACTTC
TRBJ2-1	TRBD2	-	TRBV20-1	CSAKGGSSYNEQFF	TGCAGTGCTAAAGGCGGGAGCTCCTACAATGAGCAGTTCTTC
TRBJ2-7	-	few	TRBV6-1	CASSEAGGTEQYF	TGTGCCAGCAGTGAAGCAGGGGGAACGGAGCAGTACTTC